This TCR beta chain was sequenced in a study of T cells in women clearing cervical HPV infection. Looking at the study overall: Case blood was drawn when the lesion was first found; control blood after infection became undetectable.

Worth noting for this clone: The antigen is unknown. The read gets to within 3 residues of the CDR3 end, and the germline J gene fills in the rest.

CDR1 and CDR2 (germline): LNHDA, SQIVND (reference sequence). CDR3 length: 15 amino acids. V was pared by 7 bases and J by 3 bases, with 7 bases of the junction left unmatched. Whole-study findings and limits: It is unknown whether associations predate infection; no effector/memory or HPV-specific sorting. CIN3+ cases had significantly higher TCR repertoire richness than controls, but evenness did not differ.

Generated by immunoSEQ multiplex PCR, the TCRdb table keeps only in-frame clones and is missing some. The table for this sample gives over 45,000 clones. This chain connects TRBV19 to TRBJ2-1, with 9 bases fitting TRBD1. The sequence derives from a woman between 18 and 70 years old with a cervical HPV16 infection that either progressed to CIN3+ or cleared (not recorded which). The specimen was blood buffy coat. The DNA read from the CDR3 is TGTGCCAGTACCCCGGACAGGGGCTACTACAATGAG. It encodes CASTPDRGYYNE. The whole CDR3 reads CASTPDRGYYNEQFF.